The 10 T cell receptor beta chains below were found in one sample sequenced in a study of OX40 agonist ivuxolimab in advanced cancers. Profiled with immunoSEQ multiplex PCR; TCRdb holds only in-frame clones, not every one. The sample consists of about 94,000 clones, around 90% of them appearing once. Material: CD4+ or CD8+ T cells sorted from blood, obtained in a trial of the OX40 agonist ivuxolimab. All receptors derive from an adult with an advanced solid tumor such as melanoma, head and neck, liver or kidney cancer.

The chain carries TRBV2 and TRBJ2-5; a possible D gene is TRBD1 (6 bases). This CDR3 has 13 amino acids. CDR1 is SNHLY and CDR2 is FYNNEI in the germline V gene. V lost 6 bases, J lost 3 bases, and 11 bases lay in between. In DNA form, the CDR3 reads TGTGCCAGCAGACGGGACACGGAAGAGACCCAGTACTTC. As protein: CASRRDTEETQYF.

V usage is TRBV5-4 and J usage is TRBJ1-1; possibly TRBD1 for D (6 bases). The CDR3 is 16 residues long. Trimming removed 4 bases from V and 1 base from J, with 17 bases in between. Germline loops: CDR1 SGHNT, CDR2 YYREEE (reference sequence). The CDR3 coding sequence is TGTGCCAGCAGCCGGGACTTCTTGACAGGGAACACTGAAGCTTTCTTT. This gives the protein CASSRDFLTGNTEAFF.

The chain employs TRBV5-4 and TRBJ1-1, with TRBD1 as a possible D gene (6 bases). The CDR3 spans 15 residues. Germline assignment: CDR1 SGHNT and CDR2 YYREEE (reference sequence). Trimming took off 4 bases at V and 0 bases at J, with 13 bases between the two ends. CDR3 sequence reads: CASSKNQGLNTEAFF. Written as DNA, the CDR3 is TGTGCCAGCAGCAAAAACCAGGGGCTGAACACTGAAGCTTTCTTT. Variable domain in full (rest from reference TRBV5-4 and TRBJ1-1): ETGVTQSPTHLIKTRGQQVTLRCSSQSGHNTVSWYQQALGQGPQFIFQYYREEENGRGNFPPRFSGLQFPNYSSELNVNALELDDSALYLCASSKNQGLNTEAFFGQGTRLTVV.

The chain has TRBV29-1 and TRBJ1-1; tentatively, D is TRBD1 (5 bases). The ends were cut back, 6 bases at V and 6 bases at J, with 11 bases in the middle. Germline values: CDR1 SQVTM, CDR2 ANQGSEA. CDR3 length equals 11 residues. The CDR3 nucleotides read TGCAGCGTCCTGCGGGGGGCTGAAGCTTTCTTT. Amino acid sequence: CSVLRGAEAFF.

This sequence joins TRBV6-5 and TRBJ2-7; D unclear. Germline V lookup: CDR1 MNHEY, CDR2 SVGAGI. CDR3 length: 13 amino acids. V was trimmed by 3 bases and J by 5 bases, leaving 11 bases between them. This CDR3 reads CASSYRPKNEQYF. The CDR3 DNA reads TGTGCCAGCAGTTATCGGCCTAAAAACGAGCAGTACTTC.

V usage is TRBV5-1 and J usage is TRBJ1-2; TRBD1 is a possible D gene (6 bases). V lost 4 bases, J lost 4 bases, and 14 bases lay in between. Looked up from germline, CDR1 is SGHRS and CDR2 is YFSETQ. The CDR3 spans 14 residues. The CDR3 sequence: CASSILGAAYGYTF. In DNA form, the CDR3 reads TGCGCCAGCAGCATTCTGGGGGCCGCCTATGGCTACACCTTC.

This clone occurred a few times. This chain uses TRBV7-9 with TRBJ1-2; unclear D gene. Germline CDR1 is SEHNR and CDR2 is FQNEAQ (reference sequence). V lost 2 bases, J lost 8 bases, and 6 bases lay in between. The CDR3 spans 11 residues. The DNA of the CDR3 is TGTGCCAGCAGCTTAATAAGAGGCTACACCTTC. Residues: CASSLIRGYTF.

The chain couples TRBV19 to TRBJ2-2; no definite D call. The CDR3 is made up of 14 amino acids. In germline, CDR1 is LNHDA, CDR2 SQIVND (reference sequence). The germline V and J ends were trimmed by 9 bases and 3 bases, with 14 bases remaining between them. CDR3 loop: CASRPRRYTGELFF. CDR3 DNA: TGTGCCAGCCGCCCTCGGCGCTACACCGGGGAGCTGTTTTTT.

The chain has TRBV10-3 and TRBJ2-3; maybe TRBD2 (5 bases). V was trimmed by 2 bases and J by 0 bases, leaving 9 bases between them. CDR3 length: 15 amino acids. Germline assignment: CDR1 ENHRY and CDR2 SYGVKD. The CDR3 sequence is CAISEMRTSTDTQYF. The DNA for the CDR3 is TGTGCCATCAGTGAGATGAGGACTAGCACAGATACGCAGTATTTT.

This sequence joins TRBV5-5 and TRBJ1-1, with 7 nucleotides matching TRBD1. The length of the CDR3 is 14 residues. The germline V gene encodes CDR1 SGHKS and CDR2 YYEKEE (reference sequence). The junction had 7 bases not matched to a gene; V was cut back by 4 bases and J by 4 bases. The CDR3 DNA is TGTGCCAGCAGCATCCGACAGGGTAGCACTGAAGCTTTCTTT. This gives the protein CASSIRQGSTEAFF.